The present T cell receptor (beta chain) was sequenced within a study of T cell repertoires in cytomegalovirus infection. Study at large: Based on public TCR beta signatures, there were indications of CMV infection and of a matching HLA type.

Findings of the study overall: Cumulative public TCR beta family frequency identified CMV carriers with the relevant HLA. HLA-C-restricted TCR beta clonotypes specific for CMV led the ex vivo response.

The table lists this clonotype with many counts. Its antigen is as yet unknown. TCRdb analysed the reads with MiXCR anew, one entry per CDR3 protein. The profile shows some 220,000 distinct CDR3 sequences, 9% to 15% of them singletons. CDR1 SEHNR and CDR2 FQNEAQ come from the germline V gene (reference sequence). The CDR3 has 15 residues. After removal of 5 bases from V and 4 bases from J, the junction contained 9 bases not matched to a gene. Sequenced material: PBMCs. The chain has TRBV7-9 and TRBJ1-1, with TRBD1 matching over 8 bases. The receptor was derived from a human donor in good health (CMV status not recorded). Some clones in this sample may be carry-over from other donors' samples. CDR3 protein: CASSPATGEGTEAFF. The DNA of the CDR3 is TGTGCCAGCAGCCCAGCGACAGGGGAGGGCACTGAAGCTTTCTTT.